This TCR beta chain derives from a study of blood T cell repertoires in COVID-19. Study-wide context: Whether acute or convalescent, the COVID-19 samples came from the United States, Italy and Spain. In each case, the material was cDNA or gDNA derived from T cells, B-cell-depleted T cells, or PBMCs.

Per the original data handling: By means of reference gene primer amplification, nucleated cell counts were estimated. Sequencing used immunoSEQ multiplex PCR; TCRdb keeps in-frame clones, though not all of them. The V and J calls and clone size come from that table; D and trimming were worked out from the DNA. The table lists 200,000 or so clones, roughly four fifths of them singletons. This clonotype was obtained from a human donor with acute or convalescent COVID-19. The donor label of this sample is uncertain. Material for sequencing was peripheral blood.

The CDR3 loop is CATSRESRASGSPLHF. The CDR3 DNA reads as TGTGCCACCAGCAGAGAGTCCAGGGCTTCGGGTTCACCCCTCCACTTT. The chain couples TRBV15 to TRBJ1-6, with a weak D call TRBD1 (5 bases). Germline V gene lookup returns CDR1 LNHNV and CDR2 YYDKDF (reference sequence). CDR3 length: 16 residues. The ends were cut back, 0 bases at V and 9 bases at J, with 15 bases in the middle.